The 14 T cell receptor beta chains below come from one sample, sequenced in a study of blood T cell repertoires in COVID-19. TCRdb keeps only in-frame clones here, not all; method: immunoSEQ multiplex PCR. The data hold around 500,000 clones, with over 75% observed a single time. The specimen was PBMCs or T cells enriched from blood (not recorded which). The source is a woman in her 40s who had recovered from COVID-19.

This clone was picked up one time. V and J are TRBV7-2 and TRBJ2-1; 7 bases agree with TRBD2. Germline V gene lookup returns CDR1 SGHTA and CDR2 FQGNSA. The J segment lost 0 bases and the V segment lost 1 base, leaving 3 bases of the junction unmatched. This CDR3 has 16 amino acids. The CDR3 region is CASSLGLAVSYNEQFF. The CDR3 coding sequence is TGTGCCAGCAGCTTAGGTCTAGCGGTCTCCTACAATGAGCAGTTCTTC. Complete variable domain (other parts from reference TRBV7-2 and TRBJ2-1): GAGVSQSPSNKVTEKGKDVELRCDPISGHTALYWYRQSLGQGLEFLIYFQGNSAPDKSGLPSDRFSAERTGGSVSTLTIQRTQQEDSAVYLCASSLGLAVSYNEQFFGPGTRLTVL.

This chain links TRBV12-5 with TRBJ2-2; weak D call: TRBD2 (7 bases). The CDR3 runs to 16 residues. From germline, CDR1 is LGHNT and CDR2 FRNRAP. Trimming removed 9 bases at V and 3 bases at J, with 20 bases between. The CDR3 DNA sequence: TGTGCTAGCCTGCTGGGGGGGGCACCGGACACCGGGGAGCTGTTTTTT. Translation gives CASLLGGAPDTGELFF.

The chain has TRBV6-2 or TRBV6-3 and TRBJ1-5, with D maybe TRBD1 (5 bases). CDR1 is MNHEY and CDR2 is SVGEGT in the germline V gene. Trimming took 2 bases from V and 0 from J, leaving 20 bases between them. The CDR3 length is 19 residues. CDR3 DNA sequence: TGTGCCAGCAGTTACGAGCTGGGGAAGGGGTTCTATAGCAATCAGCCCCAGCATTTT. As protein: CASSYELGKGFYSNQPQHF.

This clone was seen only once. The rearrangement uses TRBV5-1 and TRBJ1-4; unclear D gene. Between the trimmed V and J ends, which lost 2 bases and 0 bases, there was a span of 14 bases. Germline V gene sequence: CDR1 SGHRS, CDR2 YFSETQ. The CDR3 length is 17 residues. CDR3 bases: TGCGCCAGCAGCTTACTTGGAGGAGTTGCAACTAATGAAAAACTGTTTTTT. It specifies CASSLLGGVATNEKLFF.

In nucleotides, the CDR3 is TGTGCCAGTAGACCCTCGGGGGGAGACTTTAGCAATCAGCCCCAGCATTTT. Translating gives CASRPSGGDFSNQPQHF. The rearrangement links TRBV19 to TRBJ1-5, with D perhaps matching TRBD1 (5 bases). Trimming took 6 bases from V and 0 from J, leaving 18 bases between them. The CDR3 totals 17 residues. The germline CDR1 and CDR2 sequences are LNHDA and SQIVND (reference sequence).

The chain combines TRBV18 with TRBJ1-2; D is possibly TRBD1 (5 bases). V shed 1 base and J shed 12 bases, with 18 bases lying between them. In germline, CDR1 is KGHSH, CDR2 LQKENI. The CDR3 covers 14 residues. The CDR3 bases are TGTGCCAGCTCACCACTCGAACAGGAATATGGACACACCTTC. This translates into CASSPLEQEYGHTF.

The chain links TRBV7-8 to TRBJ1-1; D is undetermined. The CDR3 sequence is 13 residues long. Trimming took 2 bases from V and 2 from J, leaving 6 bases between them. Germline assignment: CDR1 SGHVS and CDR2 FQNEAQ. CDR3 loop: CASSLSRNTEAFF. The CDR3 coding sequence is TGTGCCAGCAGCTTATCGAGAAACACTGAAGCTTTCTTT.

The genes are TRBV5-4 and TRBJ2-7, with D tentatively TRBD2 (5 bases). Germline CDR1 is SGHNT and CDR2 is YYREEE (reference sequence). V was shortened by 1 base and J by 5 bases, with 13 bases between the two germline ends. The CDR3 spans 14 residues. As DNA, the CDR3 is TGTGCCAGCAGCTTGTCCGGGGTCACTGACGAGCAGTACTTC. Protein: CASSLSGVTDEQYF.

The chain has TRBV6-2 or TRBV6-3 and TRBJ2-1; TRBD1 matches at 9 bases. The CDR3 contains 15 residues. The V segment lost 5 bases and the J segment 3 bases; nucleotides outside the gene matches: 5. The germline gives CDR1 MNHEY, CDR2 SVGEGT. In DNA form, the CDR3 reads TGTGCCAGCAGTACCGCGGGACAGGGCTACAATGAGCAGTTCTTC. This gives the protein CASSTAGQGYNEQFF.

The V and J genes are TRBV7-2 and TRBJ1-3, with D maybe TRBD1 (6 bases). V was shortened by 4 bases and J by 0 bases, with 16 bases between the two germline ends. Germline V gives CDR1 SGHTA, CDR2 FQGNSA. The CDR3 sequence is 17 residues long. In DNA, the CDR3 is TGTGCCAGCAGCTATCTTGGACAGTTAATCTCTGGAAACACCATATATTTT. It translates to CASSYLGQLISGNTIYF. Complete variable domain (other parts from reference TRBV7-2 and TRBJ1-3): GAGVSQSPSNKVTEKGKDVELRCDPISGHTALYWYRQSLGQGLEFLIYFQGNSAPDKSGLPSDRFSAERTGGSVSTLTIQRTQQEDSAVYLCASSYLGQLISGNTIYFGEGSWLTVV.

This CDR3 is CASSLDYLYEQFF. For the CDR3, the DNA is TGTGCCAGCAGCTTGGACTACCTATATGAGCAGTTCTTC. The chain carries TRBV11-2 and TRBJ2-1; tentatively, D is TRBD2 (6 bases). The germline V gene encodes CDR1 SGHAT and CDR2 FQNNGV. There are 13 residues in the CDR3. Trimming pared 3 bases from V and 8 bases from J, leaving 11 bases between.

This rearrangement joins TRBV5-6 to TRBJ1-5; D unresolved. CDR1 and CDR2 from the germline V gene are SGHDT and YYEEEE. V lost 3 bases to trimming and J lost 0 bases, with 7 bases between them. This CDR3 has 14 amino acids. CDR3 residues: CASSSVFSNQPQHF. The DNA of the CDR3 is TGTGCCAGCAGCTCAGTGTTTAGCAATCAGCCCCAGCATTTT.

The J gene is TRBJ2-1, the V gene TRBV21-1; TRBD2 is the table's D call and was not checked against the DNA. TRBV21-1 is annotated as a pseudogene. The CDR3 spans 13 residues. CDR3 DNA: TGTGCCGGCCGGGGTCATCACGGGAATGAGCAGTTCTTC. This encodes CAGRGHHGNEQFF.

The V call is TRBV20-1, the J call TRBJ1-2; the D is unclear. V gave up 6 bases and J gave up 5 bases, with 10 bases separating them. Germline lookup yields CDR1 DFQATT and CDR2 SNEGSKA (reference sequence). The CDR3 covers 11 residues. CDR3 DNA sequence: TGCAGTGCCTTCGGGGTGTATGGCTACACCTTC. Translation gives CSAFGVYGYTF.